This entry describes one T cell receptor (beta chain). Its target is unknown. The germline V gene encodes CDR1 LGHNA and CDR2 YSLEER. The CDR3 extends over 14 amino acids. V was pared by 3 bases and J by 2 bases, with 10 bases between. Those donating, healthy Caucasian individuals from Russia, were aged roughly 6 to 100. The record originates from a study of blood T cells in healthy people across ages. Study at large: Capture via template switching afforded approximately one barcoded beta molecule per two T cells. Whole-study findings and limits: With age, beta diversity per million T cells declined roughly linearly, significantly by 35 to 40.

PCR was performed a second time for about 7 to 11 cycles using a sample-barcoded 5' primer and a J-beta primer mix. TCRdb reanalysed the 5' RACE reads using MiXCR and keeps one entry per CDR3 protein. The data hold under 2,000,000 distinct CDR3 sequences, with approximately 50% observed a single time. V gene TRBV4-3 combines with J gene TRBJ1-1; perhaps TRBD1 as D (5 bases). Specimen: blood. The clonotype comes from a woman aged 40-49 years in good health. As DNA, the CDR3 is TGCGCCAGCAGCCAGGGGTGGACAAACACTGAAGCTTTCTTT. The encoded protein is CASSQGWTNTEAFF.